Listed below are T cell receptor beta chains from one sample, sequenced in a study of T cell repertoires in cytomegalovirus infection. TCRdb passed the reads through MiXCR, listing each CDR3 protein once. Of about 400,000 distinct CDR3 sequences listed, nearly 35% were seen once; the top ten hold 13%. No antigen has been identified for these receptors. Sequenced material: cultured PBMCs, taken from culture after CMV antigen stimulation. These receptors were taken from a human donor in good health (CMV status not recorded). Some clones in this sample may be carry-over from other donors' samples. The CDR3 runs from the conserved cysteine through the conserved F or W. A D gene is named only where the DNA matches it firmly. Not every row has a clone size; where given, it reads once, few, many or a size class.

-	TRBV11-2	-	TRBJ2-1	CASSLVWQNNEQFF	TGTGCCAGCAGCTTAGTTTGGCAAAATAATGAGCAGTTCTTC
-	TRBV28	TRBD1	TRBJ1-2	CASSMGDRPYGYTF	TGTGCCAGCAGTATGGGGGACAGGCCCTATGGCTACACCTTC
many	TRBV7-2	-	TRBJ1-1	CASSLSWGTTEAFF	TGTGCCAGCAGCTTATCGTGGGGAACAACTGAAGCTTTCTTT
-	TRBV27	TRBD1	TRBJ1-1	CASRHGTANTEAFF	TGTGCCAGCAGACACGGGACAGCGAACACTGAAGCTTTCTTT
many	TRBV27	TRBD2	TRBJ2-1	CASSFYLGGRKFF	TGTGCCAGCAGTTTTTACCTGGGGGGGAGAAAGTTCTTC
once	TRBV28	TRBD1	TRBJ2-5	CASSTGQETQYF	TGTGCCAGCAGCACGGGACAGGAGACCCAGTACTTC
few	TRBV6-1	-	TRBJ2-7	CASSPLTYEQYF	TGTGCCAGCTCCCCTCTGACCTACGAGCAGTACTTC
-	TRBV19	TRBD1	TRBJ1-2	CASRPGQGPYGYTF	TGTGCCAGTAGGCCGGGACAGGGACCCTATGGCTACACCTTC
-	TRBV10-2	-	TRBJ2-1	CASSEFNGPKFF	TGCGCCAGCAGTGAGTTTAACGGTCCGAAGTTCTTC
few	TRBV7-3	-	TRBJ2-7	CASSLPLAVGTYEQYF	TGTGCCAGCAGCTTACCTTTAGCTGTGGGGACCTACGAGCAGTACTTC
-	TRBV6-2/TRBV6-3	TRBD2	TRBJ2-2	CASSRRLAGVPGELFF	TGTGCCAGCAGTCGACGACTAGCGGGAGTTCCCGGGGAGCTGTTTTTT
-	TRBV20-1	-	TRBJ2-3	CSALTVFPFTDTQYF	TGCAGTGCTTTAACTGTTTTTCCGTTCACAGATACGCAGTATTTT
-	TRBV18	-	TRBJ1-1	CASSPRFTEAFF	TGTGCCAGCTCACCACGGTTCACTGAAGCTTTCTTT
-	TRBV7-2	-	TRBJ1-3	CASSPGANTGNTIYF	TGTGCCAGCAGTCCCGGGGCCAATACTGGAAACACCATATATTTT
-	TRBV9	TRBD2	TRBJ2-1	CASSVGAGEPYNEQFF	TGTGCCAGCAGCGTAGGGGCGGGAGAACCCTACAATGAGCAGTTCTTC
-	TRBV12-3/TRBV12-4	TRBD1	TRBJ1-1	CASSLAWDRGTLEAFF	TGTGCCAGCAGTTTGGCGTGGGACAGGGGAACCCTTGAAGCTTTCTTT
many	TRBV11-2	-	TRBJ2-3	CASQLDADTQYF	TGTGCCAGCCAGCTTGACGCAGATACGCAGTATTTT
few	TRBV12-3/TRBV12-4	TRBD1	TRBJ1-2	CASSRQGVGYGYTF	TGTGCCAGCAGCAGACAGGGCGTAGGCTATGGCTACACCTTC
-	TRBV7-2	-	TRBJ2-7	CASRARGGSSYEQYF	TGTGCCAGCAGGGCGAGGGGCGGGTCCTCCTACGAGCAGTACTTC
-	TRBV7-8	TRBD2	TRBJ2-5	CASSTFPQLAGGPWETQYF	TGTGCCAGCAGCACTTTTCCCCAACTAGCGGGAGGGCCGTGGGAGACCCAGTACTTC
-	TRBV7-2	-	TRBJ2-1	CASSGSPSAYNEQFF	TGTGCCAGCAGCGGCTCCCCTTCGGCCTACAATGAGCAGTTCTTC
many	TRBV6-2/TRBV6-3	-	TRBJ2-3	CASSRDGDTQYF	TGTGCCAGCTCCCGGGACGGGGATACGCAGTATTTT
-	TRBV6-2/TRBV6-3	-	TRBJ2-6	CASSPSGTHQSGANVLTF	TGTGCCAGCAGCCCTTCCGGGACTCACCAATCTGGGGCCAACGTCCTGACTTTC
-	TRBV7-2	TRBD2	TRBJ2-7	CASSFSVTSGSSYEQYF	TGTGCCAGCAGCTTTAGCGTTACTAGCGGGAGTTCCTACGAGCAGTACTTC
-	TRBV4-3	-	TRBJ2-6	CASSQDIGPGGANVLTF	TGCGCCAGCAGCCAAGATATCGGTCCGGGCGGGGCCAACGTCCTGACTTTC
few	TRBV28	TRBD2	TRBJ2-7	CASTGTSDYEQYF	TGTGCCAGCACCGGGACTAGCGACTATGAGCAGTACTTC
few	TRBV6-1	-	TRBJ1-4	CASSPRGAQAEKLFF	TGTGCCAGCAGCCCCAGAGGGGCCCAGGCTGAAAAACTGTTTTTT
-	TRBV7-9	-	TRBJ2-1	CASSFTVAEGAYNEQFF	TGTGCCAGCAGCTTTACCGTAGCGGAGGGAGCCTACAATGAGCAGTTCTTC
-	TRBV19	-	TRBJ2-1	CASSMAISWNEQFF	TGTGCCAGTAGTATGGCTATCTCTTGGAATGAGCAGTTCTTC
many	TRBV7-2	TRBD2	TRBJ2-3	CASSLRWASGRNPDTQYF	TGTGCCAGCAGCTTAAGGTGGGCTAGCGGGAGGAACCCAGATACGCAGTATTTT